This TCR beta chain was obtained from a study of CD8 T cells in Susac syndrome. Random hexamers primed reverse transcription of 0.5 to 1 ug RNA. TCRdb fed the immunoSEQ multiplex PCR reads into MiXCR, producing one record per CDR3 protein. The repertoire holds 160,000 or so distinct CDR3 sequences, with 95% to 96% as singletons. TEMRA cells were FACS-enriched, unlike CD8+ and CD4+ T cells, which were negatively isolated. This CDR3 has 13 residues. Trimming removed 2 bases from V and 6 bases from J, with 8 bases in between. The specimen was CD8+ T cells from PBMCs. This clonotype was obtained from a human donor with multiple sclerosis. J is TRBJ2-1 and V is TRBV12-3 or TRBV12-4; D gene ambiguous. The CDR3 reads CASSLTVPNEQFF. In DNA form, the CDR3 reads TGTGCCAGCAGTTTAACTGTCCCCAATGAGCAGTTCTTC.